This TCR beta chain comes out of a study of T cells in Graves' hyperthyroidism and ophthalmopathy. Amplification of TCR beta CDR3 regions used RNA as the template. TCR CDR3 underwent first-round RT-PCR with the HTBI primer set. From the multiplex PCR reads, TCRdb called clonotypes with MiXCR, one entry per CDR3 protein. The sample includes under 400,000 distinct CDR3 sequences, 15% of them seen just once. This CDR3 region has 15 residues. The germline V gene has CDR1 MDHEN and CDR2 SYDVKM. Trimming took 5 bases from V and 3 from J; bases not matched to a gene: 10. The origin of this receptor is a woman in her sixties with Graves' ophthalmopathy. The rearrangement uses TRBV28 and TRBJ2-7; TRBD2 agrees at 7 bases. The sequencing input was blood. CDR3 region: CASSASLSGFYEQYF. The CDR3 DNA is TGTGCCAGCAGTGCAAGCCTTAGCGGGTTCTACGAGCAGTACTTC.